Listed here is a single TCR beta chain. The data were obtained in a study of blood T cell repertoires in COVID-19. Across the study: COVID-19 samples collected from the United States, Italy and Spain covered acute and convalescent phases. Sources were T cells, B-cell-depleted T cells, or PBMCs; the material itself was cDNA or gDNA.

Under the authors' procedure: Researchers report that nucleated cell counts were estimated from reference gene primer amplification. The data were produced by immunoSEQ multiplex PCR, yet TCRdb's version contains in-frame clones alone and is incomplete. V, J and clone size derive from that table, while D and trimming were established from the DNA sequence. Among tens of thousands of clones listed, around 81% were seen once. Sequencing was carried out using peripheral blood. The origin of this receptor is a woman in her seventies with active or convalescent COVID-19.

CDR3 region: CAISEVAGGFRSYNEQFF. The CDR3 nucleotides are TGTGCCATCAGTGAAGTAGCGGGGGGGTTTCGGTCCTACAATGAGCAGTTCTTC. This chain uses TRBV10-3 with TRBJ2-1, with TRBD2 identical over 11 bases. Germline CDR1 reads ENHRY; CDR2 reads SYGVKD. The V and J ends lost 3 bases and 1 base, in that order; junction bases with no gene match: 8. This CDR3 has 18 amino acids.